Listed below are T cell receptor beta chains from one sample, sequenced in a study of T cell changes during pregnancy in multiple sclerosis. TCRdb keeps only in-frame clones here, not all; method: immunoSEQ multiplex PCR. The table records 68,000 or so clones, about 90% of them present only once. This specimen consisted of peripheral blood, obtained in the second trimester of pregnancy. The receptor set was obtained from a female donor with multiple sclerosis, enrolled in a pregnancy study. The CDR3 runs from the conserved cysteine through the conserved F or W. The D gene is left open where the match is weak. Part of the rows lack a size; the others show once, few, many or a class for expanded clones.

CDR3nt: TGCAGCACTGGTCTTGGCACTGAAGCTTTCTTT
CDR3aa: CSTGLGTEAFF
abundance: few
d_gene: .
v_gene: TRBV29-1
j_gene: TRBJ1-1

CDR3nt: TGTGCCAGCAGCCCCGGTCTAGCTCCAAGGGTTGCCGGGGAGCTGTTTTTT
CDR3aa: CASSPGLAPRVAGELFF
abundance: .
d_gene: .
v_gene: TRBV11-2
j_gene: TRBJ2-2

CDR3nt: TGTGCCAGCACAATCGGACAGGGTGCCTATGGCTACACCTTC
CDR3aa: CASTIGQGAYGYTF
abundance: once
d_gene: TRBD1
v_gene: TRBV6-1
j_gene: TRBJ1-2

CDR3nt: TGTGCCAGCAGCTTAACAGCGGGGGGGCCTGACGAGCAGTTCTTC
CDR3aa: CASSLTAGGPDEQFF
abundance: .
d_gene: TRBD2
v_gene: TRBV7-6
j_gene: TRBJ2-1

CDR3nt: TGTGCCAGCAGTTTGTCACTCAGGCAAATCTCTGGAAACACCATATATTTT
CDR3aa: CASSLSLRQISGNTIYF
abundance: .
d_gene: .
v_gene: TRBV27
j_gene: TRBJ1-3

CDR3nt: TGCAGCGTCGGGGGGGATCTGGTCTATGGCTACACCTTC
CDR3aa: CSVGGDLVYGYTF
abundance: .
d_gene: .
v_gene: TRBV29-1
j_gene: TRBJ1-2

CDR3nt: TGTGCCAGTAATGAGGGTTCCATGGTACTACGCAATCAGCCCCAGCATTTT
CDR3aa: CASNEGSMVLRNQPQHF
abundance: .
d_gene: .
v_gene: TRBV19
j_gene: TRBJ1-5

CDR3nt: TGTGCCAGCTCACCTAGACAGGCGTTGGAGAGAGCTTTCTTT
CDR3aa: CASSPRQALERAFF
abundance: .
d_gene: .
v_gene: TRBV18
j_gene: TRBJ1-1

CDR3nt: TGTGCCAGCAGCTTAGGGGCGGGGGTCTTCTATGGCTACACCTTC
CDR3aa: CASSLGAGVFYGYTF
abundance: .
d_gene: .
v_gene: TRBV7-2
j_gene: TRBJ1-2

CDR3nt: TGTGCCAGCAGCTTGGGGGGGGTACGCAATCAGCCCCAGCATTTT
CDR3aa: CASSLGGVRNQPQHF
abundance: .
d_gene: .
v_gene: TRBV5-6
j_gene: TRBJ1-5

CDR3nt: TGCGCCAGCAGCCAAGATCCCAGGGGAGGGGTGAACACTGAAGCTTTCTTT
CDR3aa: CASSQDPRGGVNTEAFF
abundance: .
d_gene: .
v_gene: TRBV4-3
j_gene: TRBJ1-1

CDR3nt: TGTGCCAGCTCACTACTCGGGAGGTATGAAGAGACCCAGTACTTC
CDR3aa: CASSLLGRYEETQYF
abundance: .
d_gene: TRBD2
v_gene: TRBV18
j_gene: TRBJ2-5

CDR3nt: TGTGCCAGCAGTGAATACCGCGACAGGTCGATTTACTATGGCTACACCTTC
CDR3aa: CASSEYRDRSIYYGYTF
abundance: .
d_gene: .
v_gene: TRBV6-1
j_gene: TRBJ1-2

CDR3nt: TGTGCCAGCAGCCGGACAGGGGGGAGGGGCTACACCTTC
CDR3aa: CASSRTGGRGYTF
abundance: .
d_gene: TRBD1
v_gene: TRBV7-6
j_gene: TRBJ1-2

CDR3nt: TGTGTCAGCAGTTACTTAGACAGTCCCTACGAGCAGTACTTC
CDR3aa: CVSSYLDSPYEQYF
abundance: .
d_gene: .
v_gene: TRBV27
j_gene: TRBJ2-7

CDR3nt: TGTGCCAGCAGCTTGGCAAATTGGGCGGGTACGCAGTATTTT
CDR3aa: CASSLANWAGTQYF
abundance: once
d_gene: .
v_gene: TRBV5-6
j_gene: TRBJ2-3